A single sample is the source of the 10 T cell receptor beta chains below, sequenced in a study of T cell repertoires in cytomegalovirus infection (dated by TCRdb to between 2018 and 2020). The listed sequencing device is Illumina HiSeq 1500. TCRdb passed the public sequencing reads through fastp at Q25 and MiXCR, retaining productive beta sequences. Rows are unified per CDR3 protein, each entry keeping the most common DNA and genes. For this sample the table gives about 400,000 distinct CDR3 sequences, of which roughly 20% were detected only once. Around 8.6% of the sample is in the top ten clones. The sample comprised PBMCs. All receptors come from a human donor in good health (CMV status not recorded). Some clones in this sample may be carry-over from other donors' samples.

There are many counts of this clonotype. Here the CDR3 reads CASSLAGPGETQYF. CDR3 nucleotide sequence: TGTGCCAGCAGCTTAGCCGGGCCGGGGGAGACCCAGTACTTC. The chain joins TRBV7-2 to TRBJ2-5, with a possible D match to TRBD2 (5 bases). Germline-derived CDR1 and CDR2 are SGHTA and FQGNSA. The CDR3 loop spans 14 amino acids. With 0 bases removed from V and 5 bases from J, the gap between germline ends came to 10 bases. The whole variable domain, filled in from reference TRBV7-2 and TRBJ2-5, reads GAGVSQSPSNKVTEKGKDVELRCDPISGHTALYWYRQSLGQGLEFLIYFQGNSAPDKSGLPSDRFSAERTGGSVSTLTIQRTQQEDSAVYLCASSLAGPGETQYFGPGTRLLVL.

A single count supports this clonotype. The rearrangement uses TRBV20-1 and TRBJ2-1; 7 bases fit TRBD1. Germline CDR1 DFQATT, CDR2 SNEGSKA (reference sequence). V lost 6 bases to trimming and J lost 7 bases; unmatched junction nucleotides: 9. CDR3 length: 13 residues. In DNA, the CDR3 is TGCAGTGCCACAGGGGCAGGTTGGAATGAGCAGTTCTTC. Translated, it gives CSATGAGWNEQFF.

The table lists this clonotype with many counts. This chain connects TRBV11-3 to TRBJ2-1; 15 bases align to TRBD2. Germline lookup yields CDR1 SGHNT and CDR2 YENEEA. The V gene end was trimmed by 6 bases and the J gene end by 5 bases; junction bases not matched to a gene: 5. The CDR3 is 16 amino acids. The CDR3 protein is CASSGTSGRFHNEQFF. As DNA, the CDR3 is TGTGCCAGCAGTGGGACTAGCGGGAGGTTCCACAATGAGCAGTTCTTC.

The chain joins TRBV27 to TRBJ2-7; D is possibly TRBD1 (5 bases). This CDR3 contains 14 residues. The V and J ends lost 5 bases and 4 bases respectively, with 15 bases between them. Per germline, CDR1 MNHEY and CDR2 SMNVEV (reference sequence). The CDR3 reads CASSPQGLGYEQYF. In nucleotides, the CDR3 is TGTGCCAGCAGTCCCCAGGGCCTCGGGTACGAGCAGTACTTC.

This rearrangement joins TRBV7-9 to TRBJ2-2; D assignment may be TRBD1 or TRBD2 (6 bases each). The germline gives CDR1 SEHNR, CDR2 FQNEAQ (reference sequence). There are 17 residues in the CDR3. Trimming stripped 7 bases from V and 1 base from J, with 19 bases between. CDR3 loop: CASTPMAGHKNTGELFF. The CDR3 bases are TGTGCCAGCACCCCTATGGCGGGACACAAGAACACCGGGGAGCTGTTTTTT.

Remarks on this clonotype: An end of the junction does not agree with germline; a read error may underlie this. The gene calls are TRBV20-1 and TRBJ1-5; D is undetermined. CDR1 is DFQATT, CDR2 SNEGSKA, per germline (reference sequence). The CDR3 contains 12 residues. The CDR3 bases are TGCAGTGCTAGTTCCGGCAATCAGCCCCAGAATTTT. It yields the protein CSASSGNQPQNF.

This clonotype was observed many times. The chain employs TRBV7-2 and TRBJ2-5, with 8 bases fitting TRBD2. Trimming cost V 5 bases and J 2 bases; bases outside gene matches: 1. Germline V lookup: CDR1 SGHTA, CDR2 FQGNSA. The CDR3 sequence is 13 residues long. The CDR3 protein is CASSQREQETQYF. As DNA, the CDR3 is TGTGCCAGCAGCCAGCGGGAGCAAGAGACCCAGTACTTC. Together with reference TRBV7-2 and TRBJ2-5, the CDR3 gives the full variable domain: GAGVSQSPSNKVTEKGKDVELRCDPISGHTALYWYRQSLGQGLEFLIYFQGNSAPDKSGLPSDRFSAERTGGSVSTLTIQRTQQEDSAVYLCASSQREQETQYFGPGTRLLVL.

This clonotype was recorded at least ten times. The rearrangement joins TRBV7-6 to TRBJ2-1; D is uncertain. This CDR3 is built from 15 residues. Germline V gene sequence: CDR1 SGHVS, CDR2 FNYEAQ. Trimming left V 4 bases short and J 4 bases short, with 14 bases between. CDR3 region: CASSSRIVPYNEQFF. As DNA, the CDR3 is TGTGCCAGCAGCTCACGGATCGTGCCGTACAATGAGCAGTTCTTC.

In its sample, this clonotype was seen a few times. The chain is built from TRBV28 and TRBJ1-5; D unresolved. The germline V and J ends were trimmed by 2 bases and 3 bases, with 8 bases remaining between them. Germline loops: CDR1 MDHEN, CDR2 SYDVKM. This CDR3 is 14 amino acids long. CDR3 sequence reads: CASSLLQVNQPQHF. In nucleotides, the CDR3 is TGTGCCAGCAGTTTACTCCAGGTCAATCAGCCCCAGCATTTT.

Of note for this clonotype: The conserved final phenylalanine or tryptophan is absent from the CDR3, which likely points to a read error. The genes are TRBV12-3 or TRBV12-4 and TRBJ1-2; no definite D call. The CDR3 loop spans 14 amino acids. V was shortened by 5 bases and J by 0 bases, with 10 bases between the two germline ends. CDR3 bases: TGTGCCAGCAGTCCCGGTTTATCTAACTATGGCTACACCCTC. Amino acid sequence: CASSPGLSNYGYTL.